The sequence of this T cell receptor (beta chain) was determined in a study of cytomegalovirus exposure and HLA in healthy donors. Study-level points and caveats: In presence/absence analyses, roughly uniform sequencing depth across donors was assumed. Cytomegalovirus-associated status was assigned to about 180 TCR beta chains.

The PCR used 60 Vbeta and 13 Jbeta primers. Sequencing used immunoSEQ multiplex PCR; TCRdb keeps in-frame clones, though not all of them. The table lists some 120,000 clones. The CDR3 consists of 14 residues. Germline CDR1 reads MNHNS; CDR2 reads SASEGT. V dropped 6 bases and J dropped 4; count of bases not matched to a gene: 8. As concerns this clone: Its target is not known.

Nominal health characterized the donors when sampled, though unrecorded immune exposures were likely. The rearrangement joins TRBV6-1 to TRBJ2-7, with 8 bases lining up with TRBD1. The clonotype was recovered from a man aged 40-49 years in good health and CMV-seronegative. The specimen was PBMCs. The CDR3, as DNA: TGTGCCAGCAGCACCGGGGACAGGAGTTACGAGCAGTACTTC. Amino acids: CASSTGDRSYEQYF.